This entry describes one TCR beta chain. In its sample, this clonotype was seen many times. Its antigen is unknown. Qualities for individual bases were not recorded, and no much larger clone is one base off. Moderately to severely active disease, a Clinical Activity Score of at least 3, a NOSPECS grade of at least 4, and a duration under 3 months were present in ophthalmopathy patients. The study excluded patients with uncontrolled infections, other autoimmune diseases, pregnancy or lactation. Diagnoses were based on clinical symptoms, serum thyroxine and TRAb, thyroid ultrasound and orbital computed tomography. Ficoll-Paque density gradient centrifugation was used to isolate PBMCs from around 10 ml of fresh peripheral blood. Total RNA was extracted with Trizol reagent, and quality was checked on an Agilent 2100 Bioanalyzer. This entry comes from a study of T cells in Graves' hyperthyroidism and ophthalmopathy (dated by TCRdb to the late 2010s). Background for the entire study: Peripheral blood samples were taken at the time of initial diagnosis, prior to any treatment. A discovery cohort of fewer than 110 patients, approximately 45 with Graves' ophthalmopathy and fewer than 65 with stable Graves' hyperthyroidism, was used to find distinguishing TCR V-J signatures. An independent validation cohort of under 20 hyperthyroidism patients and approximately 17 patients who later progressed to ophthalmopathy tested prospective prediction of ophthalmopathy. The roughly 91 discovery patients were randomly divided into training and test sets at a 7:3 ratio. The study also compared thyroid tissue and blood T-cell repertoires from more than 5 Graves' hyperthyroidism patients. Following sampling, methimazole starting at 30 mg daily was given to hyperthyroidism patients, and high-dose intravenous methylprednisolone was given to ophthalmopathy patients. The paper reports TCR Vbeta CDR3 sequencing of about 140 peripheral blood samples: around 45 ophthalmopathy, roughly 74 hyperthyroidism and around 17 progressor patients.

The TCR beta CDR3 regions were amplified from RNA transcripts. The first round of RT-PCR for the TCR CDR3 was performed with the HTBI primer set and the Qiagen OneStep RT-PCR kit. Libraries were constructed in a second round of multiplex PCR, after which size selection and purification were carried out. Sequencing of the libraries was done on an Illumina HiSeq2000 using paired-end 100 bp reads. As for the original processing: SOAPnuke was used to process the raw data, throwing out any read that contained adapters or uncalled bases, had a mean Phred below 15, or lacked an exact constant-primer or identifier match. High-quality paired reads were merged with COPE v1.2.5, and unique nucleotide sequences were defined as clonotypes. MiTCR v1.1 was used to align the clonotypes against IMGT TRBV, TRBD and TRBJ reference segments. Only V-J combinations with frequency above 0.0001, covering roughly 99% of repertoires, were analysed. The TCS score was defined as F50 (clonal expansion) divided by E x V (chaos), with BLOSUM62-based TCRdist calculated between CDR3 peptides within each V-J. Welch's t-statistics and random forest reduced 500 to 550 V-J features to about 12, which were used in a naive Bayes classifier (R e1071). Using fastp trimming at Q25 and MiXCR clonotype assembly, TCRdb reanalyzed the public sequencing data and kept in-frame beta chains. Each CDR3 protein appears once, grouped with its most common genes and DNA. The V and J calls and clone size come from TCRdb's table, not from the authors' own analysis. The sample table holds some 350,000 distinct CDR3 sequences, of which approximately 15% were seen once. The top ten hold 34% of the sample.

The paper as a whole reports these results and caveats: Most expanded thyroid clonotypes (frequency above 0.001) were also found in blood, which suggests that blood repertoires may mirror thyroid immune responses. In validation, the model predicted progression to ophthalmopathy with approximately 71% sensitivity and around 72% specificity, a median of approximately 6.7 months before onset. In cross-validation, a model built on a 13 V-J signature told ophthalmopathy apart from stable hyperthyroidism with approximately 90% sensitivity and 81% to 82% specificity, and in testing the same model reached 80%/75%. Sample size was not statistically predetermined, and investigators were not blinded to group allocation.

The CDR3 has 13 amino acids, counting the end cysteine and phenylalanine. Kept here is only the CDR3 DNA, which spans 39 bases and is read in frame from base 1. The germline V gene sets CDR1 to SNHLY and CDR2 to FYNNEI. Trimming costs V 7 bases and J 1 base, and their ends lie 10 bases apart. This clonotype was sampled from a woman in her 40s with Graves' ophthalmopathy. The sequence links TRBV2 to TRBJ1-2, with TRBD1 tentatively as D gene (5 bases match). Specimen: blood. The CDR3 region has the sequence CASTPDSNYGYTF. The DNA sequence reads TGTGCCAGCACTCCCGACAGTAACTATGGCTACACCTTC.